What follows describes a single T cell receptor beta chain. What it binds is unknown. A single record per CDR3 protein comes from TCRdb applying MiXCR to the 5' RACE reads. Here the sample spans 95,000 to 120,000 distinct CDR3 sequences, 22% being singletons. In germline, CDR1 is SGHKS, CDR2 YYEKEE (reference sequence). The CDR3 has 14 amino acids. The V end was cut by 4 bases, the J end by 6 bases, with 15 bases between. These data come from a study of T-cell memory formation after mild COVID-19. Study in general: TCR clusters largely stayed donor specific.

Whole-study results and caveats: Second-wave clones that peaked on day 37 lacked confirmed SARS-CoV-2 specificity. Memory cells collected pre-infection included some clones that later responded, suggesting cross-reactive memory joined. CD4/CD8 balance held among clones contracting day 15 to 85, and later expanders leaned CD4+.

The genes are TRBV5-5 and TRBJ2-3, with D perhaps matching TRBD1 or TRBD2 (7 bases each). The clonotype originates from a young man who had mild COVID-19 (a few samples of this study predate the infection). Cell type and time point are not known. Sequences were obtained from PBMCs or a T cell subset sorted from them (not recorded which). The CDR3 DNA follows: TGTGCCAGCAGCCCCCGGGGAGGGGGCGATACGCAGTATTTT. Translated, it gives CASSPRGGGDTQYF.